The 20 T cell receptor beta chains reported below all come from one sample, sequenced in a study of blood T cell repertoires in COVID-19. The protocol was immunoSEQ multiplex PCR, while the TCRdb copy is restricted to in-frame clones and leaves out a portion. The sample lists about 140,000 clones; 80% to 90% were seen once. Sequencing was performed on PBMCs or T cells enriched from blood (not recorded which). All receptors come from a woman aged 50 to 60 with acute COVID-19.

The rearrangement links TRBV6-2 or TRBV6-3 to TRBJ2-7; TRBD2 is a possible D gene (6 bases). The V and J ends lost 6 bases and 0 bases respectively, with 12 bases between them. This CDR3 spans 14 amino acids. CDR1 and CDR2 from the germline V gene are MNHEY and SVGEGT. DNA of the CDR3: TGTGCCAGCAGCCCCGTCGGGAGCTCCTACGAGCAGTACTTC. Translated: CASSPVGSSYEQYF.

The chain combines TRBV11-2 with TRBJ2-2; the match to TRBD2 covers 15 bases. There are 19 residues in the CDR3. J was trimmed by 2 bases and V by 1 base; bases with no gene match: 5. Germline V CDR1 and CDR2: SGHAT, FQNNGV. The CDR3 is CASSLAGLAGGPNTGELFF. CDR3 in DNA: TGTGCCAGCAGCTTAGCAGGACTAGCGGGAGGGCCTAACACCGGGGAGCTGTTTTTT. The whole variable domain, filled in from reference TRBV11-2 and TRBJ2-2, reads EAGVAQSPRYKIIEKRQSVAFWCNPISGHATLYWYQQILGQGPKLLIQFQNNGVVDDSQLPKDRFSAERLKGVDSTLKIQPAKLEDSAVYLCASSLAGLAGGPNTGELFFGEGSRLTVL.

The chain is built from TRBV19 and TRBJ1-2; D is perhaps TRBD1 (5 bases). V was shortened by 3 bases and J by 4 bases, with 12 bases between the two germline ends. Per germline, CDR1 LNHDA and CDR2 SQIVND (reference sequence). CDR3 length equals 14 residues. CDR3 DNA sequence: TGTGCCAGTAGTATCCCGACAGATAGCTATGGCTACACCTTC. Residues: CASSIPTDSYGYTF. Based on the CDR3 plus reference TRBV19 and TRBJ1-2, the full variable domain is DGGITQSPKYLFRKEGQNVTLSCEQNLNHDAMYWYRQDPGQGLRLIYYSQIVNDFQKGDIAEGYSVSREKKESFPLTVTSAQKNPTAFYLCASSIPTDSYGYTFGSGTRLTVV.

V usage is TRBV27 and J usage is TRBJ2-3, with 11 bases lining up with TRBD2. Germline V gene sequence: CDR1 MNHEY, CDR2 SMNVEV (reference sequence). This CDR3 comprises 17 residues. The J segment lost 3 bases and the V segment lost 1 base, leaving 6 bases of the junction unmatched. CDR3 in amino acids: CASSLWVAGGPTDTQYF. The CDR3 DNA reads TGTGCCAGCAGTTTATGGGTAGCGGGAGGGCCTACAGATACGCAGTATTTT.

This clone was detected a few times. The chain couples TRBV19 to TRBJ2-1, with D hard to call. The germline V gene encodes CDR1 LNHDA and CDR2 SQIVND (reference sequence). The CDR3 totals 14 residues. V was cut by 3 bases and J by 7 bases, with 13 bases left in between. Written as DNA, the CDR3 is TGTGCCAGTAGTATCCAAGCCTATTCTAATGAGCAGTTCTTC. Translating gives CASSIQAYSNEQFF.

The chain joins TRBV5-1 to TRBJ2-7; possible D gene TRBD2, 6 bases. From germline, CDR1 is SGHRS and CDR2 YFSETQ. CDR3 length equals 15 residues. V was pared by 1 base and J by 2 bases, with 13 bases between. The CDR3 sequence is CASSLRRVDTYEQYF. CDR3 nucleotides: TGCGCCAGCAGCTTGAGGAGGGTTGACACCTACGAGCAGTACTTC.

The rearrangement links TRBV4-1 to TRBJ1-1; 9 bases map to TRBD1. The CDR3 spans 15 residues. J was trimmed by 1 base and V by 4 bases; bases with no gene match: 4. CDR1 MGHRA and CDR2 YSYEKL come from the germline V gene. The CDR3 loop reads CASSRGQGTNTEAFF. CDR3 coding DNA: TGCGCCAGCAGCCGAGGACAGGGGACGAACACTGAAGCTTTCTTT.

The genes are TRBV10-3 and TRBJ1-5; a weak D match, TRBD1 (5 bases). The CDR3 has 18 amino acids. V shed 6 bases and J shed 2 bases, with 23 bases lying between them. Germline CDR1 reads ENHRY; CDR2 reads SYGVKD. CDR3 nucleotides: TGTGCCATCAGCGAGAACGCCGTGGTAGCAGGGCGCAATCAGCCCCAGCATTTT. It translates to CAISENAVVAGRNQPQHF.

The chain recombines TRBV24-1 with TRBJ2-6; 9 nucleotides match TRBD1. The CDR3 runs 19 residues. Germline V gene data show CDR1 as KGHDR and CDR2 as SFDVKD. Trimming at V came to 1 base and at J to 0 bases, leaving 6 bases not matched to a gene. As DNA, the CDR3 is TGTGCCACCAGTGATTTTCCCCGGGACAGGGTCTCTGGGGCCAACGTCCTGACTTTC. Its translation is CATSDFPRDRVSGANVLTF.

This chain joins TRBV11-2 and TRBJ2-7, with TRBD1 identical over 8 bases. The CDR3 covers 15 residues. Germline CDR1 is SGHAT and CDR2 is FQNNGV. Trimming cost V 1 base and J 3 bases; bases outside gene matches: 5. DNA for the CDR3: TGTGCCAGCAGCTTAGTGGCAGGGGGCTTCTACGAGCAGTACTTC. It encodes CASSLVAGGFYEQYF.

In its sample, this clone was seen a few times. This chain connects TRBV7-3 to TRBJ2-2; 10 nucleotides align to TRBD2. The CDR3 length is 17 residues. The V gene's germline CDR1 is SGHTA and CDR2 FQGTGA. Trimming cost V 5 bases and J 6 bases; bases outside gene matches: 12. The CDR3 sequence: CASSPRKAGGSPGELFF. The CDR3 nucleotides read TGTGCCAGCAGCCCGCGTAAAGCGGGAGGGTCCCCCGGGGAGCTGTTTTTT.

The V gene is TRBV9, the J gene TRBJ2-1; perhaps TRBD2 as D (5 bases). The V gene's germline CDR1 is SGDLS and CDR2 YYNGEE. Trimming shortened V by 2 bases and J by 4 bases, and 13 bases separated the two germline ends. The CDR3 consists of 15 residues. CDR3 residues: CASSVTSATYNEQFF. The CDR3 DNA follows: TGTGCCAGCAGCGTTACTAGTGCTACGTACAATGAGCAGTTCTTC.

The DNA for the CDR3 is TGTGCCAGTCACCGGGACAGGGGCTCGAACACCGGGGAGCTGTTTTTT. It encodes CASHRDRGSNTGELFF. This chain joins TRBV19 and TRBJ2-2; 10 positions agree with TRBD1. Germline V gene lookup returns CDR1 LNHDA and CDR2 SQIVND (reference sequence). This CDR3 region has 16 residues. V shed 8 bases and J 0 bases; nucleotides not matched to a gene: 6.

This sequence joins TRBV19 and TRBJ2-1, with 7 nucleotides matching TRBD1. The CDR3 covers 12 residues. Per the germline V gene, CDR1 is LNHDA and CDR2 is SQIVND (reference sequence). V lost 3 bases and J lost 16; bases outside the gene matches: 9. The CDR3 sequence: CASSMTGKRVFF. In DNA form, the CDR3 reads TGTGCCAGTAGTATGACAGGGAAAAGGGTTTTCTTC.

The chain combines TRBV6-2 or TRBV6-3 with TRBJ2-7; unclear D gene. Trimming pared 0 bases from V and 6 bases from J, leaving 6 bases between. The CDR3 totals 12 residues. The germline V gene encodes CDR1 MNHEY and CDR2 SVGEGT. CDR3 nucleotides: TGTGCCAGCAGTTACTCGAGTATCGAGCAGTACTTC. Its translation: CASSYSSIEQYF.

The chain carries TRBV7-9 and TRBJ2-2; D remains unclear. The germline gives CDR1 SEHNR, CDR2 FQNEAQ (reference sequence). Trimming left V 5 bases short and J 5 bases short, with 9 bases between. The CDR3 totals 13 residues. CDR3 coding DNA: TGTGCCAGCAGCCCTACCCCGACCGGGGAGCTGTTTTTT. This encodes CASSPTPTGELFF.

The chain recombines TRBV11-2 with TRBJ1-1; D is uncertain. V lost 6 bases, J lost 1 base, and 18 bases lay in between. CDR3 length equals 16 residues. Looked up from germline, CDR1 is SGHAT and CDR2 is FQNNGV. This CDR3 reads CASRGPMGVANTEAFF. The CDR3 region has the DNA TGTGCCAGCAGGGGCCCCATGGGTGTTGCGAACACTGAAGCTTTCTTT.

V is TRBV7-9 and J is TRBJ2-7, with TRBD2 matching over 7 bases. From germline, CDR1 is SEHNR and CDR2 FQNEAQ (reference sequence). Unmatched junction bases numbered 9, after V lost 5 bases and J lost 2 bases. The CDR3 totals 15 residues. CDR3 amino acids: CASSPGGGSPYEQYF. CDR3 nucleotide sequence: TGTGCCAGCAGCCCTGGGGGGGGGTCCCCCTACGAGCAGTACTTC.

Written as DNA, the CDR3 is TGTGCCAGCAGCCCCCAAGGACTCCTTAGCGAGTCAGATACGCAGTATTTT. Translation gives CASSPQGLLSESDTQYF. The gene calls are TRBV7-2 and TRBJ2-3; perhaps TRBD2 as D (5 bases). Deletions cut 5 bases from V and 4 bases from J, with 22 bases between. The CDR3 spans 17 residues. CDR1 is SGHTA, CDR2 FQGNSA, per germline.

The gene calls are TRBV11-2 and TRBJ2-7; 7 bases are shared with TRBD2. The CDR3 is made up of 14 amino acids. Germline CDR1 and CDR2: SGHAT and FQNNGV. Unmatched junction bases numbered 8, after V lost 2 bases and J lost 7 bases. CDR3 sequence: CASSLFGLAEEQYF. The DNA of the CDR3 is TGTGCCAGCAGCTTATTTGGCCTAGCGGAAGAGCAGTACTTC.